This entry describes one T cell receptor (beta chain). The antigen is undetermined. This sample is part of a study of cytomegalovirus exposure and HLA in healthy donors. Study-level results: Association of a missense DCLRE1C variant with TCR beta V- and J-gene trimming was reported in a later analysis. A few chains tied to CMV proved CMV antigen-specific in vitro.

Germline CDR1 reads LGHNA; CDR2 reads YSLEER. V lost 4 bases and J lost 1, with 18 bases in between. The CDR3 is 17 amino acids. The PCR had 60 Vbeta and 13 Jbeta primers. Generated by immunoSEQ multiplex PCR, the TCRdb table keeps only in-frame clones and is missing some. In all, the sample yields 70,000 to 85,000 clones. Specimen: PBMCs. This sequence was found in a female donor in good health and CMV-seropositive. This sequence joins TRBV4-3 and TRBJ2-3, with D maybe TRBD2 (6 bases). CDR3 DNA sequence: TGCGCCAGCAGCCCCGAGGATGGGACTCCGCGCACAGATACGCAGTATTTT. Translating it yields CASSPEDGTPRTDTQYF.